This T cell receptor beta chain is drawn from a study of OX40 agonist ivuxolimab in advanced cancers. In the study overall: Three patients responded partially, comprising one with hepatocellular carcinoma and two with cutaneous melanoma.

Method: immunoSEQ multiplex PCR; TCRdb's copy keeps in-frame clones and lacks some. Seen here are roughly 23,000 clones, 85% observed once, and the top ten hold around 38%. Study-wide results and limits: Partial responders dosed at 0.1-3.0 mg/kg displayed clonal expansion ranking among the lowest. At doses 0.1 to 3.0 mg/kg, CD4+ and CD8+ clones expanded.

Points on this clone: Antigen unknown.

Sequenced here: CD4+ or CD8+ T cells sorted from blood, sampled in a trial of the OX40 agonist ivuxolimab. This clonotype was sampled from an adult with an advanced solid tumor such as melanoma, head and neck, liver or kidney cancer.

CDR3 DNA: TGTGCCAGTAGTTTGGCAGGGGAGGGCGGGACCCAGTACTTC. It translates to CASSLAGEGGTQYF. The chain is built from TRBV19 and TRBJ2-5; possibly TRBD2 for D (7 bases). This CDR3 region has 14 residues. Germline V gene sequence: CDR1 LNHDA, CDR2 SQIVND (reference sequence). Trimming stripped 5 bases from V and 7 bases from J, with 17 bases between.